These 26 T cell receptor beta chains originate from one sample sequenced in a study of beta chain features in type 1 diabetes. Expressed TCRB transcripts got sequenced, as all isolated RNA was reverse transcribed. Repertoires were generated with immunoSEQ multiplex PCR, while TCRdb's copy carries only in-frame clones and drops some. The table shows under 800,000 clones, with about 16% occurring only once. The sequenced material came from naive CD4+ T cells from blood. The origin of the receptors is a man aged 18 to 29 in good health.

The chain combines TRBV25-1 with TRBJ1-2; tentative D call: TRBD1 (5 bases). Germline assignment: CDR1 MGHDK and CDR2 SYGVNS. The CDR3 sequence is 15 residues long. Trimming took 3 bases from V and 4 from J, leaving 15 bases between them. CDR3 bases: TGTGCCAGCAGTGATTACAGGTTTTCGAGCTATGGCTACACCTTC. This gives the protein CASSDYRFSSYGYTF.

As for this clone: This specimen includes other DNA sequences encoding the same CDR3. V usage is TRBV5-1 and J usage is TRBJ2-7; D ambiguous. Per germline, CDR1 SGHRS and CDR2 YFSETQ. This CDR3 has 12 residues. V was shortened by 4 bases and J by 3 bases, with 8 bases between the two germline ends. The DNA of the CDR3 is TGCGCCAGCAGCCTAGAAAGCTACGAGCAGTACTTC. It yields the protein CASSLESYEQYF.

This clone has more than one count but fewer than ten. The rearrangement joins TRBV6-6 to TRBJ1-1; D is ambiguous. The CDR3 totals 14 residues. Looked up from germline, CDR1 is MNHNY and CDR2 is SVGAGI (reference sequence). The ends were cut back, 5 bases at V and 0 bases at J, with 10 bases in the middle. CDR3 bases: TGTGCCAGCAGTCTCCCAGCAGTGAACACTGAAGCTTTCTTT. Protein: CASSLPAVNTEAFF.

The chain links TRBV9 to TRBJ2-2, with D unresolved. The germline CDR1 and CDR2 sequences are SGDLS and YYNGEE. The V gene lost 6 bases and the J gene lost 2 bases, with 11 bases spanning the gap. The CDR3 extends over 14 amino acids. As DNA, the CDR3 is TGTGCCAGCACCCTATTAGACAACACCGGGGAGCTGTTTTTT. This gives the protein CASTLLDNTGELFF.

Many counts were recorded for this clone. The CDR3 is CASSIPDTQYF. CDR3 nucleotides: TGTGCCAGTAGTATCCCAGATACGCAGTATTTT. The genes are TRBV19 and TRBJ2-3; no definite D call. Looked up from germline, CDR1 is LNHDA and CDR2 is SQIVND (reference sequence). Trimming shortened V by 3 bases and J by 4 bases, and 2 bases separated the two germline ends. The CDR3 is 11 residues long.

This chain uses TRBV19 with TRBJ2-7, with 9 bases matching TRBD1. J was trimmed by 1 base and V by 5 bases; bases with no gene match: 9. The V gene's germline CDR1 is LNHDA and CDR2 SQIVND (reference sequence). This CDR3 comprises 16 residues. CDR3 sequence: CASSGTGTGFSYEQYF. The CDR3 bases are TGTGCCAGTAGTGGGACCGGGACAGGGTTTTCCTACGAGCAGTACTTC.

This clone has just a few counts. The chain links TRBV7-9 to TRBJ1-2; the D gene is possibly TRBD1 (6 bases). This CDR3 has 15 amino acids. The ends were cut back, 2 bases at V and 6 bases at J, with 16 bases in the middle. Germline CDR1 and CDR2: SEHNR and FQNEAQ (reference sequence). The CDR3 is CASSLRAPGVDGYTF. In nucleotides, the CDR3 is TGTGCCAGCAGCTTAAGGGCCCCAGGGGTTGATGGCTACACCTTC. Full variable domain (remainder filled in from reference TRBV7-9 and TRBJ1-2): DTGVSQNPRHKITKRGQNVTFRCDPISEHNRLYWYRQTLGQGPEFLTYFQNEAQLEKSRLLSDRFSAERPKGSFSTLEIQRTEQGDSAMYLCASSLRAPGVDGYTFGSGTRLTVV.

This clone was counted a few times. The same CDR3 also results from other DNA sequences found in this sample. The chain has TRBV9 and TRBJ2-5; perhaps TRBD2 as D (6 bases). Germline CDR1 and CDR2: SGDLS and YYNGEE. Trimming removed 3 bases at V and 5 bases at J, with 11 bases between. The CDR3 extends over 13 amino acids. The CDR3 region is CASSARLGETQYF. The CDR3 DNA reads TGTGCCAGCAGCGCCAGACTAGGGGAGACCCAGTACTTC.

This clone occurred a few times. The chain combines TRBV5-6 with TRBJ1-3; the D gene is possibly TRBD1 (6 bases). Germline CDR1 reads SGHDT; CDR2 reads YYEEEE. The CDR3 covers 18 residues. Trimming shortened V by 1 base and J by 2 bases, and 19 bases separated the two germline ends. This CDR3 is CASSLSTQLQGPGNTIYF. In DNA, the CDR3 is TGTGCCAGCAGCTTGTCGACGCAATTACAGGGACCTGGAAACACCATATATTTT.

This clone was seen a few times. The chain employs TRBV9 and TRBJ2-1, with D perhaps matching TRBD2 (5 bases). In germline, CDR1 is SGDLS, CDR2 YYNGEE. The CDR3 totals 13 residues. Trimming removed 0 bases from V and 6 bases from J, with 7 bases in between. The CDR3 region has the DNA TGTGCCAGCAGCGTAGGTGGACTCAATGAGCAGTTCTTC. Its protein is CASSVGGLNEQFF.

This clone was picked up a small number of times. The chain links TRBV20-1 to TRBJ1-2; D is undetermined. Trimming took 3 bases from V and 8 from J, leaving 10 bases between them. Germline V gene lookup returns CDR1 DFQATT and CDR2 SNEGSKA (reference sequence). The CDR3 is 11 amino acids. CDR3 amino acids: CSARGHWGYTF. DNA for the CDR3: TGCAGTGCTAGGGGCCACTGGGGCTACACCTTC.

V usage is TRBV5-4 and J usage is TRBJ2-7; 9 bases align to TRBD1. This CDR3 comprises 14 residues. The J segment lost 7 bases and the V segment lost 3 bases, leaving 8 bases of the junction unmatched. Per the germline V gene, CDR1 is SGHNT and CDR2 is YYREEE (reference sequence). The CDR3 DNA is TGTGCCAGCAGCTCCCGGGACAGGGCGGCGGAGCAGTACTTC. Translation: CASSSRDRAAEQYF.

This clone was seen more than once but under ten times. The chain carries TRBV10-3 and TRBJ1-2; TRBD1 is a possible D gene (5 bases). The CDR3 covers 16 residues. Germline CDR1 reads ENHRY; CDR2 reads SYGVKD. The V end was cut by 4 bases, the J end by 1 base, with 16 bases between. The CDR3 DNA follows: TGTGCCATCAGTGTACCCCAGGGTGGTCTTAACTATGGCTACACCTTC. It translates to CAISVPQGGLNYGYTF.

The V call is TRBV7-9, the J call TRBJ1-1; 12 bases fit TRBD1. The CDR3 runs to 16 residues. Trimming removed 0 bases from V and 4 bases from J; junction bases left unmatched: 3. Germline V lookup: CDR1 SEHNR, CDR2 FQNEAQ (reference sequence). CDR3 bases: TGTGCCAGCAGCTTAGCCCCGGGACAGGGGGCCACTGAAGCTTTCTTT. As protein: CASSLAPGQGATEAFF.

This clone showed up just a few times. This chain links TRBV11-2 with TRBJ2-7, with no clear D. V dropped 0 bases and J dropped 4 bases, with 7 bases sitting between them. The germline CDR1 and CDR2 sequences are SGHAT and FQNNGV. This CDR3 has 13 amino acids. CDR3 DNA sequence: TGTGCCAGCAGCTTAGATCGGTTGTACGAGCAGTACTTC. Protein sequence: CASSLDRLYEQYF.

This clone was observed a handful of times. This chain connects TRBV2 to TRBJ1-4; TRBD1 matches at 8 bases. There are 15 residues in the CDR3. Trimming cost V 4 bases and J 2 bases; bases outside gene matches: 3. Germline V gene lookup returns CDR1 SNHLY and CDR2 FYNNEI. CDR3 sequence reads: CASSGTGRTNEKLFF. CDR3 coding DNA: TGTGCCAGCAGTGGGACAGGGCGGACTAATGAAAAACTGTTTTTT.

This clone was seen a handful of times. The V and J genes are TRBV7-8 and TRBJ2-5, with TRBD2 as a possible D gene (5 bases). The CDR3 has 14 amino acids. V shed 4 bases and J shed 8 bases, with 17 bases lying between them. From germline, CDR1 is SGHVS and CDR2 FQNEAQ. The CDR3 reads CASSSGRLRGTQYF. DNA for the CDR3: TGTGCCAGCAGCTCAGGTCGTCTACGGGGAACCCAGTACTTC.

The gene calls are TRBV19 and TRBJ1-2, with a possible D match to TRBD1 (5 bases). The length of the CDR3 is 13 residues. From germline, CDR1 is LNHDA and CDR2 SQIVND (reference sequence). V lost 7 bases to trimming and J lost 3 bases, with 12 bases between them. CDR3 nucleotides: TGTGCCAGTACCAGGCGGGGCGACTATGGCTACACCTTC. As protein: CASTRRGDYGYTF.

The chain couples TRBV18 to TRBJ2-5; 10 bases match TRBD2. The J segment lost 7 bases and the V segment lost 3 bases, leaving 11 bases of the junction unmatched. The CDR3 has 16 amino acids. Germline values: CDR1 KGHSH, CDR2 LQKENI. Here the CDR3 reads CASSPVVSSGRRTQYF. For the CDR3, the DNA is TGTGCCAGCTCACCTGTTGTCTCTAGCGGGAGAAGGACCCAGTACTTC.

This rearrangement joins TRBV18 to TRBJ2-7; 7 positions match TRBD1. The CDR3 covers 14 residues. Trimming at V came to 6 bases and at J to 6 bases, leaving 11 bases not matched to a gene. From germline, CDR1 is KGHSH and CDR2 LQKENI. The CDR3 region is CASSQPGQRGEQYF. Written as DNA, the CDR3 is TGTGCCAGCTCCCAACCGGGACAGAGGGGCGAGCAGTACTTC.

This chain links TRBV9 with TRBJ1-4; D is unresolved. Trimming left V 0 bases short and J 6 bases short, with 12 bases between. There are 15 residues in the CDR3. Germline V gene lookup returns CDR1 SGDLS and CDR2 YYNGEE. CDR3 DNA sequence: TGTGCCAGCAGCGTAGAACTAACGAGGGATGAAAAACTGTTTTTT. Translated, it gives CASSVELTRDEKLFF.

V is TRBV28 and J is TRBJ2-5; possibly TRBD2 for D (5 bases). The CDR3 is made up of 12 amino acids. V shed 6 bases and J shed 1 base, with 6 bases lying between them. Germline CDR1 reads MDHEN; CDR2 reads SYDVKM. The CDR3 DNA reads TGTGCCAGCAGGAGGGCCCAAGAGACCCAGTACTTC. It encodes CASRRAQETQYF.

The sample holds a few counts of this clone. The chain combines TRBV5-4 with TRBJ2-5; D could derive from TRBD1 or TRBD2 (6 bases each). The germline V gene encodes CDR1 SGHNT and CDR2 YYREEE (reference sequence). The ends were cut back, 4 bases at V and 6 bases at J, with 16 bases in the middle. The CDR3 loop spans 14 amino acids. In DNA, the CDR3 is TGTGCCAGCAGCCGCTCCCAGGGGAGGCAGACCCAGTACTTC. Protein: CASSRSQGRQTQYF.

V is TRBV14 and J is TRBJ2-7; the D is unclear. V was trimmed by 1 base and J by 9 bases, leaving 13 bases between them. The CDR3 is 13 amino acids. Germline V gives CDR1 SGHDN, CDR2 FVKESK. CDR3 in amino acids: CASSQVGRNGQYF. The CDR3 DNA reads as TGTGCCAGCAGCCAAGTGGGTAGAAATGGGCAGTACTTC.

The chain carries TRBV18 and TRBJ1-1; D unresolved. This CDR3 contains 15 residues. Trimming took 2 bases from V and 2 from J, leaving 12 bases between them. Germline V gene data show CDR1 as KGHSH and CDR2 as LQKENI. CDR3 sequence reads: CASSPTERINTEAFF. The CDR3 DNA follows: TGTGCCAGCTCACCAACAGAAAGGATCAACACTGAAGCTTTCTTT.

This chain connects TRBV30 to TRBJ2-5, with D unclear. The CDR3 runs to 13 residues. V gave up 5 bases and J gave up 2 bases, with 12 bases separating them. CDR1 is GTSNPN and CDR2 is SVGIG in the germline V gene (reference sequence). The CDR3 DNA sequence: TGTGCCTGGGCGAGTGAACTGCAAGAGACCCAGTACTTC. Translated, it gives CAWASELQETQYF.